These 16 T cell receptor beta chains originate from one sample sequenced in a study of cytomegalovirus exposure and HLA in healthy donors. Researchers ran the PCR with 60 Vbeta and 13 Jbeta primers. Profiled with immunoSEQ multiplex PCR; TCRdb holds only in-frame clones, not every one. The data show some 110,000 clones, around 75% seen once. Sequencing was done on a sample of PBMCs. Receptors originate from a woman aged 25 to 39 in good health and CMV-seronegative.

The CDR3 bases are TGCGCCAGCAGCCAACTAGCGGGGGGACCCACAGATACGCAGTATTTT. Its translation is CASSQLAGGPTDTQYF. V is TRBV5-1 and J is TRBJ2-3; 12 bases map to TRBD2. Germline V gene sequence: CDR1 SGHRS, CDR2 YFSETQ. The CDR3 length is 16 residues. Unmatched junction bases numbered 5, after V lost 4 bases and J lost 2 bases.

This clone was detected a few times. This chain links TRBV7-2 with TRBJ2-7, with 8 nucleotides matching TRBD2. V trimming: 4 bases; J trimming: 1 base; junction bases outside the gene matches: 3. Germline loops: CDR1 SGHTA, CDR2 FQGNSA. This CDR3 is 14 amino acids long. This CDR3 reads CASSSPGGSYEQYF. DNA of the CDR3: TGTGCCAGCAGCTCCCCGGGGGGGTCCTACGAGCAGTACTTC.

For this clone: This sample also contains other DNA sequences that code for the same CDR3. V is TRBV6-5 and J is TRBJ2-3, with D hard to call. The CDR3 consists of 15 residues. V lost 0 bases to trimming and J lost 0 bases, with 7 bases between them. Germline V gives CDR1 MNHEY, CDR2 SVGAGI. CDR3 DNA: TGTGCCAGCAGTTACTCATACAGCAGCACAGATACGCAGTATTTT. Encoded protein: CASSYSYSSTDTQYF.

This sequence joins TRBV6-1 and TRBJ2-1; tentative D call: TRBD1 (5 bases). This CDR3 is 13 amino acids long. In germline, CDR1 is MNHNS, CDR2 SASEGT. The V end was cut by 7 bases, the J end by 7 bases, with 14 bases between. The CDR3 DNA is TGTGCCAGCACCTTAGGTAGGGGTAATGAGCAGTTCTTC. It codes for CASTLGRGNEQFF.

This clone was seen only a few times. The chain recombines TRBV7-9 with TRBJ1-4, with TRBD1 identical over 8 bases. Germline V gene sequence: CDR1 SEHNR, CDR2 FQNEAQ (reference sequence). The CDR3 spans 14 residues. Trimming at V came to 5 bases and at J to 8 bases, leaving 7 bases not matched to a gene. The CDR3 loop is CASSPGQGMEKLFF. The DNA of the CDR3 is TGTGCCAGCAGCCCCGGACAGGGTATGGAAAAACTGTTTTTT. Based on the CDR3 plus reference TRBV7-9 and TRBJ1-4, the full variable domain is DTGVSQNPRHKITKRGQNVTFRCDPISEHNRLYWYRQTLGQGPEFLTYFQNEAQLEKSRLLSDRFSAERPKGSFSTLEIQRTEQGDSAMYLCASSPGQGMEKLFFGSGTQLSVL.

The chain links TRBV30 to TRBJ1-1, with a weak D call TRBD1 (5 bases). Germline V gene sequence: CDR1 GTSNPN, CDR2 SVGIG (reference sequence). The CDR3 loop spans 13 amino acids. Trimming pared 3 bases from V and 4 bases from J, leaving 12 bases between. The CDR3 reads CAWRQDIGTEAFF. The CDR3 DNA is TGTGCCTGGAGACAGGACATTGGCACTGAAGCTTTCTTT. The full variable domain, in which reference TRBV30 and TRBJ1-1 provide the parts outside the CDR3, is SQTIHQWPATLVQPVGSPLSLECTVEGTSNPNLYWYRQAAGRGLQLLFYSVGIGQISSEVPQNLSASRPQDRQFILSSKKLLLSDSGFYLCAWRQDIGTEAFFGQGTRLTVV.

Written as DNA, the CDR3 is TGCAGTTCCCGGGGGTCCCAAGAGACCCAGTACTTC. The encoded protein is CSSRGSQETQYF. The chain joins TRBV29-1 to TRBJ2-5, with D perhaps TRBD2 (6 bases). The CDR3 has 12 residues. Germline CDR1 and CDR2: SQVTM and ANQGSEA.

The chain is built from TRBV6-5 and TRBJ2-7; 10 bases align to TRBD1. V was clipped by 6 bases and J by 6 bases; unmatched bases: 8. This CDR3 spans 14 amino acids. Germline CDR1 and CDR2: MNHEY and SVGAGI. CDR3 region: CASRPSGQGIEQYF. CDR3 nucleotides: TGTGCCAGCAGGCCTTCGGGACAGGGGATCGAGCAGTACTTC.

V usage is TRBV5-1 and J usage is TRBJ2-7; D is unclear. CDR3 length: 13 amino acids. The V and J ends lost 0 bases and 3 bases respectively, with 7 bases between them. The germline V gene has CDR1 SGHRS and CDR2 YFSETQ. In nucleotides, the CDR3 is TGCGCCAGCAGCTTGGGAAATAGCTACGAGCAGTACTTC. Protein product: CASSLGNSYEQYF.

CDR3: CAWSPRVQGNEKLFF. As DNA, the CDR3 is TGTGCCTGGAGTCCCCGGGTCCAGGGTAATGAAAAACTGTTTTTT. J is TRBJ1-4 and V is TRBV30; weak D call: TRBD1 (5 bases). This CDR3 region has 15 residues. V was pared by 2 bases and J by 4 bases, with 14 bases between. Germline V gene sequence: CDR1 GTSNPN, CDR2 SVGIG (reference sequence).

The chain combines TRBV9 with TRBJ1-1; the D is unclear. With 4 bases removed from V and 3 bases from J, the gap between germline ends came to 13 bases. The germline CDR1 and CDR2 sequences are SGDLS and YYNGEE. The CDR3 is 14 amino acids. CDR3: CASSPEGEDTEAFF. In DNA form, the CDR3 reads TGTGCCAGCAGCCCGGAGGGAGAGGACACTGAAGCTTTCTTT.

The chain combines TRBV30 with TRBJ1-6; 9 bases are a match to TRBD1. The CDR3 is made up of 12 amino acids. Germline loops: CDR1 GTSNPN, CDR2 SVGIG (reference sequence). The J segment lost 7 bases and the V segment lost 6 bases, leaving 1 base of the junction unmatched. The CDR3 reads CACGTGNSPLHF. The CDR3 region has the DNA TGTGCCTGCGGGACAGGGAATTCACCCCTCCACTTT. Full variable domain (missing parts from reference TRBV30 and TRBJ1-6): SQTIHQWPATLVQPVGSPLSLECTVEGTSNPNLYWYRQAAGRGLQLLFYSVGIGQISSEVPQNLSASRPQDRQFILSSKKLLLSDSGFYLCACGTGNSPLHFGNGTRLTVT.

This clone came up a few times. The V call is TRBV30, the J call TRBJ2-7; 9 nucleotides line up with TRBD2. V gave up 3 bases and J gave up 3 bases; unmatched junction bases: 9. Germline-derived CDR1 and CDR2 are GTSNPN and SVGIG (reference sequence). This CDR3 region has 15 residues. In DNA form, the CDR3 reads TGTGCCTGGAGAACGTGGGGTAGCGGGGGCTACGAGCAGTACTTC. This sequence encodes CAWRTWGSGGYEQYF.

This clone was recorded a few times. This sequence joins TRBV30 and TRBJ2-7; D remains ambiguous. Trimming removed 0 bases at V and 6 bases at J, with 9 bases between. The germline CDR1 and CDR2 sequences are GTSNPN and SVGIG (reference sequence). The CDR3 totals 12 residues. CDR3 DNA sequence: TGTGCCTGGAGTGTACGAGATGGCGAGCAGTACTTC. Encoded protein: CAWSVRDGEQYF.

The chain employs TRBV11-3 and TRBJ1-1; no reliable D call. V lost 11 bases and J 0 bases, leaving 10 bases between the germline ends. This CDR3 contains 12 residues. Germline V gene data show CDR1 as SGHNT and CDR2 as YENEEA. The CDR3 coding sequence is TGTGCCGTCAGGAGGATGAACACTGAAGCTTTCTTT. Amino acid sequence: CAVRRMNTEAFF.

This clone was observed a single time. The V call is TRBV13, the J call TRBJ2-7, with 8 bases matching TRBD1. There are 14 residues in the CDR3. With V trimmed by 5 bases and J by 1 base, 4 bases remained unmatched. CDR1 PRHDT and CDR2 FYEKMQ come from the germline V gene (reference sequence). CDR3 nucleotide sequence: TGTGCCAGCAGCCGGACAGGGTTGTCCTACGAGCAGTACTTC. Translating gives CASSRTGLSYEQYF.